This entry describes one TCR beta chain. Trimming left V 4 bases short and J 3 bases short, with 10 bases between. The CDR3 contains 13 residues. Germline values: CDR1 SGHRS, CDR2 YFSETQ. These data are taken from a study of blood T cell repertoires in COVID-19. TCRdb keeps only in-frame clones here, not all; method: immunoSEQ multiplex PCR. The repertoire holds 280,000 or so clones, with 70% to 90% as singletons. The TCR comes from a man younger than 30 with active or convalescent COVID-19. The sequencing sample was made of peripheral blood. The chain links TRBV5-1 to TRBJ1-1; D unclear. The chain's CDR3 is CASSPVGDTEAFF. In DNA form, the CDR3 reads TGCGCCAGCAGCCCGGTGGGAGACACTGAAGCTTTCTTT.